Following are 27 T cell receptor beta chains from one sample sequenced in a study of identical twins. MiXCR was run by TCRdb on the 5' RACE reads, yielding one entry per CDR3 protein. The sample yields some 790,000 distinct CDR3 sequences, about 18% seen once. The sample was also reused in another study, on T cells expressing NK-cell markers.

Source material: PBMCs. The origin of the receptors is a young woman in good health.

This clonotype was observed a few times. The chain employs TRBV12-3 or TRBV12-4 and TRBJ2-3, with 8 bases that match TRBD2. The CDR3 contains 14 residues. The V segment lost 6 bases and the J segment 5 bases; nucleotides outside the gene matches: 7. The CDR3 spells CASSLRGLGDTQYF. CDR3 DNA: TGTGCCAGCAGCCTTAGGGGACTAGGAGATACGCAGTATTTT.

In its sample, this clonotype was seen a few times. V and J are TRBV20-1 and TRBJ2-1; 7 nucleotides agree with TRBD2. V lost 0 bases and J lost 6; bases outside the gene matches: 8. Looked up from germline, CDR1 is DFQATT and CDR2 is SNEGSKA (reference sequence). This CDR3 is built from 15 residues. CDR3 amino acids: CSARDAQRDPNEQFF. The CDR3 DNA reads as TGCAGTGCTAGAGATGCCCAGCGGGACCCCAATGAGCAGTTCTTC.

The rearrangement joins TRBV6-1 to TRBJ1-1; possible D gene TRBD1, 5 bases. With 1 base removed from V and 11 bases from J, the gap between germline ends came to 11 bases. This CDR3 is built from 12 residues. CDR1 and CDR2 from the germline V gene are MNHNS and SASEGT. The CDR3 DNA sequence: TGTGCCAGCAGTGAAGGGGGCCGAAGGGCTTTCTTT. Translating it yields CASSEGGRRAFF.

The rearrangement uses TRBV10-2 and TRBJ2-3; D unresolved. This CDR3 is built from 13 residues. The V end was cut by 6 bases, the J end by 6 bases, with 13 bases between. Germline CDR1 reads WSHSY; CDR2 reads SAAADI. The CDR3 DNA follows: TGCGCCAGCAGGCCGAATCGAGCGGATACGCAGTATTTT. Translation gives CASRPNRADTQYF.

The genes are TRBV9 and TRBJ2-3; D is ambiguous. Trimming took 4 bases from V and 6 from J, leaving 9 bases between them. Germline-derived CDR1 and CDR2 are SGDLS and YYNGEE. The CDR3 is 12 amino acids. The CDR3 here is CASSPSSDTQYF. CDR3 DNA: TGTGCCAGCAGCCCATCATCCGATACGCAGTATTTT. The variable domain in full, completed from reference TRBV9 and TRBJ2-3, reads DSGVTQTPKHLITATGQRVTLRCSPRSGDLSVYWYQQSLDQGLQFLIQYYNGEERAKGNILERFSAQQFPDLHSELNLSSLELGDSALYFCASSPSSDTQYFGPGTRLTVL.

This clonotype has only a few counts. This chain connects TRBV12-3 or TRBV12-4 to TRBJ2-5; possible D gene TRBD2, 7 bases. V lost 2 bases and J 1 base, leaving 11 bases between the germline ends. The CDR3 covers 15 residues. The CDR3: CASSLSRGGQETQYF. The CDR3 coding sequence is TGTGCCAGCAGTTTATCTAGGGGGGGCCAAGAGACCCAGTACTTC.

The chain is built from TRBV5-1 and TRBJ2-3; no clear D gene. The CDR3 runs to 15 residues. Germline V gene lookup returns CDR1 SGHRS and CDR2 YFSETQ. Trimming cost V 0 bases and J 5 bases, with 13 bases left between them. Here the CDR3 reads CASSLAGQIRDTQYF. CDR3 DNA: TGCGCCAGCAGCTTGGCCGGCCAGATCAGAGATACGCAGTATTTT. The full variable domain, completed using reference TRBV5-1 and TRBJ2-3, is KAGVTQTPRYLIKTRGQQVTLSCSPISGHRSVSWYQQTPGQGLQFLFEYFSETQRNKGNFPGRFSGRQFSNSRSEMNVSTLELGDSALYLCASSLAGQIRDTQYFGPGTRLTVL.

This chain uses TRBV3-1 with TRBJ2-7, with a tentative D call TRBD1 (6 bases). Germline CDR1 and CDR2: LGHDT and YNNKEL (reference sequence). CDR3 length: 13 residues. V was cut by 6 bases and J by 4 bases, with 13 bases left in between. The CDR3 spells CASRREGVYEQYF. CDR3 nucleotides: TGTGCCAGCAGAAGAGAGGGGGTTTACGAGCAGTACTTC.

This clonotype was picked up a small number of times. The chain links TRBV29-1 to TRBJ2-7, with D unclear. Germline V gene sequence: CDR1 SQVTM, CDR2 ANQGSEA. The CDR3 runs to 13 residues. The ends were cut back, 7 bases at V and 5 bases at J, with 18 bases in the middle. CDR3 protein: CSAGSRSTHEQYF. The CDR3 DNA follows: TGCAGCGCTGGTAGCCGTAGCACCCACGAGCAGTACTTC.

Only a few counts were recorded for this clonotype. The chain employs TRBV29-1 and TRBJ2-3; D is ambiguous. V was trimmed by 7 bases and J by 1 base, leaving 12 bases between them. Germline loops: CDR1 SQVTM, CDR2 ANQGSEA. The CDR3 has 13 residues. The CDR3 DNA reads TGCAGCGCTCCCGGACGTGGCACAGATACGCAGTATTTT. Protein product: CSAPGRGTDTQYF.

This clonotype has only a few counts. The CDR3: CASSLRGAGVPLLNNEQFF. CDR3 DNA sequence: TGTGCCAGCAGCTTAAGGGGGGCGGGGGTGCCTCTACTGAACAATGAGCAGTTCTTC. The chain joins TRBV11-2 to TRBJ2-1; D possibly corresponds to TRBD2 (7 bases). V shed 2 bases and J shed 5 bases, with 25 bases lying between them. Germline V gene data show CDR1 as SGHAT and CDR2 as FQNNGV. The CDR3 length is 19 residues.

This clonotype showed up just a few times. V is TRBV19 and J is TRBJ1-2; D perhaps matches TRBD1 (5 bases). Germline V gene data show CDR1 as LNHDA and CDR2 as SQIVND (reference sequence). This CDR3 comprises 15 residues. V lost 1 base, J lost 4 bases, and 13 bases lay in between. CDR3 residues: CASSIGQSNGYGYTF. The CDR3 DNA follows: TGTGCCAGTAGTATAGGACAGTCGAATGGCTATGGCTACACCTTC.

This clonotype was picked up a small number of times. The CDR3 DNA reads TGTGCCAGCAGTTCGAGAAGGGTGAACAATGAGCAGTTCTTC. Translated, it gives CASSSRRVNNEQFF. The gene calls are TRBV5-6 and TRBJ2-1; no clear D. CDR1 is SGHDT, CDR2 YYEEEE, per germline. This CDR3 has 14 amino acids. V was cut by 5 bases and J by 5 bases, with 14 bases left in between.

The chain recombines TRBV11-3 with TRBJ1-1; 7 nucleotides match TRBD1. V lost 5 bases, J lost 1 base, and 4 bases stayed unmatched. The CDR3 contains 14 residues. CDR1 and CDR2 from the germline V gene are SGHNT and YENEEA. CDR3 region: CASSQGGENTEAFF. In nucleotides, the CDR3 is TGTGCCAGCAGCCAGGGGGGGGAGAACACTGAAGCTTTCTTT.

This chain links TRBV6-5 with TRBJ2-1, with 7 bases lining up with TRBD2. The CDR3 contains 11 residues. Germline lookup yields CDR1 MNHEY and CDR2 SVGAGI. With V trimmed by 5 bases and J by 10 bases, 2 bases remained unmatched. This CDR3 is CASSTSAEQFF. CDR3 DNA: TGTGCCAGCAGTACTAGCGCAGAGCAGTTCTTC.

As DNA, the CDR3 is TGTGCCAGCAGCTTAATGGGAGAGGGGAACACTGAAGCTTTCTTT. This sequence encodes CASSLMGEGNTEAFF. J is TRBJ1-1 and V is TRBV7-9; no clear D. This CDR3 is built from 15 residues. V lost 2 bases and J 1 base, leaving 11 bases between the germline ends. Germline lookup yields CDR1 SEHNR and CDR2 FQNEAQ (reference sequence).

The V gene is TRBV20-1, the J gene TRBJ2-5; 9 positions agree with TRBD2. The germline V gene has CDR1 DFQATT and CDR2 SNEGSKA (reference sequence). V shed 6 bases, J shed 0 bases, and the junction held 17 bases outside the gene matches. The length of the CDR3 is 18 residues. The CDR3 spells CSAPPPASGVLYQETQYF. The DNA of the CDR3 is TGCAGTGCCCCCCCCCCCGCTAGCGGGGTCCTGTACCAAGAGACCCAGTACTTC.

This clonotype was recorded at least ten times. The chain joins TRBV3-1 to TRBJ2-7, with D possibly being TRBD2 (7 bases). In germline, CDR1 is LGHDT, CDR2 YNNKEL (reference sequence). Trimming shortened V by 4 bases and J by 6 bases, and 16 bases separated the two germline ends. CDR3 length: 14 amino acids. CDR3 coding DNA: TGTGCCAGCAGCCGGAGGGGGGGTCCGGGCGAGCAGTACTTC. Translated: CASSRRGGPGEQYF.

The V call is TRBV5-1, the J call TRBJ1-1, with D tentatively TRBD1 (6 bases). The CDR3 spans 15 residues. Per germline, CDR1 SGHRS and CDR2 YFSETQ. V shed 4 bases and J shed 5 bases, with 18 bases lying between them. CDR3 DNA sequence: TGCGCCAGCAGCCTCGGGCCCTCCACAGGGACTGAAGCTTTCTTT. It is translated as CASSLGPSTGTEAFF.

This clonotype appeared many times. The genes are TRBV18 and TRBJ2-3; the D gene could be TRBD1 or TRBD2 (6 bases each). V shed 8 bases and J shed 5 bases, with 17 bases lying between them. This CDR3 contains 14 residues. CDR1 is KGHSH, CDR2 LQKENI, per germline. The DNA of the CDR3 is TGTGCCAGCCACCAGGACGGGGGCTTAGATACGCAGTATTTT. Protein product: CASHQDGGLDTQYF.

This clonotype was seen ten or more times. The chain carries TRBV6-5 and TRBJ2-7; the D gene is possibly TRBD1 (6 bases). Looked up from germline, CDR1 is MNHEY and CDR2 is SVGAGI. CDR3 length: 15 residues. Trimming cost V 2 bases and J 1 base, with 12 bases left between them. The CDR3 loop reads CASSYAPTGSYEQYF. Written as DNA, the CDR3 is TGTGCCAGCAGTTACGCTCCTACAGGGTCCTACGAGCAGTACTTC.

At least ten counts were recorded for this clonotype. The chain employs TRBV20-1 and TRBJ2-1, with 9 bases aligning to TRBD1. This CDR3 has 14 amino acids. J gave up 3 bases and V 6 bases, and 6 bases lay outside the gene matches. Per the germline V gene, CDR1 is DFQATT and CDR2 is SNEGSKA (reference sequence). In DNA form, the CDR3 reads TGCAGTGCCCGGGACAGGGTAAACTACAATGAGCAGTTCTTC. Protein sequence: CSARDRVNYNEQFF.

The rearrangement links TRBV7-8 to TRBJ2-7; D is unclear. The CDR3 contains 17 residues. Germline values: CDR1 SGHVS, CDR2 FQNEAQ. V was clipped by 5 bases and J by 4 bases, with 24 bases between them. The CDR3: CASSPGWREAPVYEQYF. The CDR3 nucleotides read TGTGCCAGCAGCCCTGGATGGCGCGAGGCACCTGTATACGAGCAGTACTTC.

This clonotype was seen only a few times. This chain uses TRBV9 with TRBJ1-3; D not resolved. The CDR3 length is 14 residues. V was pared by 0 bases and J by 4 bases, with 8 bases between. Per germline, CDR1 SGDLS and CDR2 YYNGEE. The CDR3 DNA reads TGTGCCAGCAGCGTAGTCAGTGGCGGAAACACCATATATTTT. Translated: CASSVVSGGNTIYF.

This rearrangement joins TRBV5-6 to TRBJ2-7, with D hard to call. This CDR3 contains 15 residues. Trimming removed 4 bases from V and 3 bases from J, with 17 bases in between. CDR1 and CDR2 from the germline V gene are SGHDT and YYEEEE. The CDR3 sequence: CASSAEPIFGYEQYF. The CDR3, as DNA: TGTGCCAGCAGCGCGGAGCCTATTTTCGGCTACGAGCAGTACTTC.

This clonotype showed up just a few times. The V and J genes are TRBV5-1 and TRBJ2-7; 7 positions agree with TRBD2. CDR1 and CDR2 (germline): SGHRS, YFSETQ. J gave up 0 bases and V 5 bases, and 5 bases lay outside the gene matches. This CDR3 has 14 amino acids. The CDR3 bases are TGCGCCAGCAGGTTAAGCGGGACCTCCTACGAGCAGTACTTC. Protein product: CASRLSGTSYEQYF. Variable domain in full (rest from reference TRBV5-1 and TRBJ2-7): KAGVTQTPRYLIKTRGQQVTLSCSPISGHRSVSWYQQTPGQGLQFLFEYFSETQRNKGNFPGRFSGRQFSNSRSEMNVSTLELGDSALYLCASRLSGTSYEQYFGPGTRLTVT.

V gene TRBV12-3 or TRBV12-4 combines with J gene TRBJ2-2, with 7 bases that match TRBD2. The junction had 11 bases not matched to a gene; V was cut back by 6 bases and J by 4 bases. CDR3 length: 16 amino acids. The CDR3 DNA reads TGTGCCAGCAGATTAAGTGGCGGGAGAGCCACCGGGGAGCTGTTTTTT. Its translation is CASRLSGGRATGELFF.